Below, 4 T cell receptor beta chains from the same sample are listed, as sequenced in a study of T cells in localized non-small cell lung cancer. The data were produced by immunoSEQ multiplex PCR, yet TCRdb's version contains in-frame clones alone and is incomplete. The sample comprises several thousand clones, about a quarter of which are singletons, and around 12% rests with the top ten. Here the sequenced sample was lung tumor tissue, taken before any cancer treatment. The receptors were sampled from a man between 35 and 75 years old with stage II lung adenocarcinoma.

There are a few counts of this clone. This chain joins TRBV10-3 and TRBJ1-1; D perhaps matches TRBD1 (6 bases). Per the germline V gene, CDR1 is ENHRY and CDR2 is SYGVKD. This CDR3 region has 12 residues. The germline V and J ends were trimmed by 2 bases and 7 bases, with 8 bases remaining between them. Here the CDR3 reads CAISEIGGEAFF. CDR3 in DNA: TGTGCCATCAGTGAGATAGGGGGTGAAGCTTTCTTT.

V gene TRBV18 combines with J gene TRBJ2-1, with D possibly TRBD2 on 6 matching bases. Trimming cost V 6 bases and J 5 bases, with 20 bases left between them. The germline V gene encodes CDR1 KGHSH and CDR2 LQKENI. This CDR3 has 16 residues. The CDR3, as DNA: TGTGCCAGCTCTCCAAGGGGAGGACAACAGGACAATGAGCAGTTCTTC. This encodes CASSPRGGQQDNEQFF.

This clone was seen only a few times. This sequence joins TRBV30 and TRBJ2-7, with D perhaps being TRBD1 or TRBD2 (5 bases each). From germline, CDR1 is GTSNPN and CDR2 SVGIG (reference sequence). V gave up 3 bases and J gave up 1 base, with 10 bases separating them. The CDR3 sequence is 13 residues long. The CDR3 region is CAWSTGLSYEQYV. The CDR3, as DNA: TGTGCCTGGAGCACGGGGCTATCCTACGAGCAGTACGTC.

This clone occurred a few times. The genes are TRBV11-3 and TRBJ2-5; a possible D gene is TRBD1 (6 bases). The V and J ends lost 3 bases and 0 bases respectively, with 11 bases between them. The CDR3 runs to 15 residues. CDR1 SGHNT and CDR2 YENEEA come from the germline V gene. The CDR3 nucleotides read TGTGCCAGCAGCTTTGGCGGACAGTACCAAGAGACCCAGTACTTC. Protein: CASSFGGQYQETQYF.